These 7 T cell receptor beta chains were sequenced from one sample in a study of human T cells and chemical hapten exposure. The time point was: patch test 2, 6 weeks after DPC sensitization. Indicated treatment: therapeutic diphenylcyclopropenone sensitization with weekly scalp DPC. TCRdb redid the calling of the RACE reads with MiXCR, one entry per CDR3 protein. Of a few hundred thousand distinct CDR3 sequences in the sample, just under 6.5% were seen once. Sequences were derived from whole blood, sampled in connection with sensitization to the hapten diphenylcyclopropenone (DPC). Receptors were obtained from a young woman with alopecia areata. Some clones in this sample may be carry-over from other donors' samples.

A few counts support this clonotype. The V and J genes are TRBV5-1 and TRBJ1-1, with TRBD1 as a possible D gene (6 bases). Trimming stripped 4 bases from V and 1 base from J, with 11 bases between. Germline CDR1 reads SGHRS; CDR2 reads YFSETQ. The CDR3 loop spans 14 amino acids. CDR3 coding DNA: TGCGCCAGCAGCAAACAGGGCCAGAACACTGAAGCTTTCTTT. Amino acid sequence: CASSKQGQNTEAFF.

This clonotype occurred many times. This chain uses TRBV7-9 with TRBJ1-4; maybe TRBD1 (5 bases). The germline V and J ends were trimmed by 0 bases and 12 bases, with 11 bases remaining between them. The CDR3 contains 13 residues. CDR1 and CDR2 from the germline V gene are SEHNR and FQNEAQ (reference sequence). CDR3 coding DNA: TGTGCCAGCAGCTTAGCGGCGGGGACTGAACTGTTTTTT. Protein product: CASSLAAGTELFF.

The chain couples TRBV13 to TRBJ2-1, with 13 bases that match TRBD2. This CDR3 has 14 amino acids. Germline CDR1 is PRHDT and CDR2 is FYEKMQ (reference sequence). V shed 6 bases, J shed 7 bases, and the junction held 3 bases outside the gene matches. The CDR3 sequence: CASSPTSGGNEQFF. The CDR3 DNA reads TGTGCCAGCAGTCCGACTAGCGGGGGGAATGAGCAGTTCTTC.

This clonotype has only a few counts. V gene TRBV11-2 combines with J gene TRBJ2-4; perhaps TRBD1 as D (5 bases). In germline, CDR1 is SGHAT, CDR2 FQNNGV. This CDR3 has 14 residues. Trimming cost V 1 base and J 2 bases, with 6 bases left between them. The CDR3, as DNA: TGTGCCAGCAGCTTAGCAGGGACCAAAAACATTCAGTACTTC. It is translated as CASSLAGTKNIQYF.

This clonotype was seen ten or more times. The rearrangement links TRBV29-1 to TRBJ1-2, with D tentatively TRBD1 (6 bases). Trimming pared 4 bases from V and 3 bases from J, leaving 12 bases between. The CDR3 runs to 13 residues. CDR1 is SQVTM and CDR2 is ANQGSEA in the germline V gene. CDR3 residues: CSVVGTPYYGYTF. CDR3 bases: TGCAGCGTTGTGGGGACACCCTACTATGGCTACACCTTC.

The rearrangement joins TRBV27 to TRBJ1-2; D is perhaps TRBD1 (5 bases). The germline V gene encodes CDR1 MNHEY and CDR2 SMNVEV (reference sequence). The CDR3 has 14 residues. The V end was cut by 7 bases, the J end by 6 bases, with 18 bases between. The CDR3: CASTSAQGAHGYTF. CDR3 in DNA: TGTGCCAGCACTTCTGCCCAAGGGGCCCATGGCTACACCTTC.

This clonotype was detected only a few times. The chain joins TRBV5-4 to TRBJ2-1, with D possibly being TRBD2 (5 bases). This CDR3 is 16 amino acids long. Germline V CDR1 and CDR2: SGHNT, YYREEE (reference sequence). V was cut by 4 bases and J by 4 bases, with 18 bases left in between. CDR3 coding DNA: TGTGCCAGCAGCCGTTCACTGGACTCGTCGTACAATGAGCAGTTCTTC. It is translated as CASSRSLDSSYNEQFF.